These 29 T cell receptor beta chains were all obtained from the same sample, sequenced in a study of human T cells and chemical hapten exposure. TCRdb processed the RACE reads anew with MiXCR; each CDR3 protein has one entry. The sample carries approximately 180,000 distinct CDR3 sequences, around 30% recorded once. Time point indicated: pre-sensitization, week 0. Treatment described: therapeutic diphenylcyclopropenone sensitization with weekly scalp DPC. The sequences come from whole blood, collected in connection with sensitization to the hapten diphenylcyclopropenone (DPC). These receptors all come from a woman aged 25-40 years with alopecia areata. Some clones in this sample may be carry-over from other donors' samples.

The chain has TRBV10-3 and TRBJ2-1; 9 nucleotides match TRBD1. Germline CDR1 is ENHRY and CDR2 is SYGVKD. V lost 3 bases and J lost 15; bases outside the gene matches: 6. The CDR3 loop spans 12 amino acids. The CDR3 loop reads CAISDSGQGPFF. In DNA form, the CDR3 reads TGTGCCATCAGTGATAGTGGACAGGGGCCGTTCTTC.

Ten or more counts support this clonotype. The CDR3 bases are TGCAGCGTTGAAGAAGGACGATCTGCCGGGGAGCTGTTTTTT. It specifies CSVEEGRSAGELFF. The chain employs TRBV29-1 and TRBJ2-2; D is unclear. Germline-derived CDR1 and CDR2 are SQVTM and ANQGSEA. V shed 0 bases and J shed 6 bases, with 11 bases lying between them. There are 14 residues in the CDR3.

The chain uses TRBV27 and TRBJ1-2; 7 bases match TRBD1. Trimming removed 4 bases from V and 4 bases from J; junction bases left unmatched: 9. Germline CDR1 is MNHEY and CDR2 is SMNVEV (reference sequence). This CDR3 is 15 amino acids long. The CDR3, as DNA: TGTGCCAGCAGTTCGAGGGGGCGGGGGTCCTATGGCTACACCTTC. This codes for CASSSRGRGSYGYTF.

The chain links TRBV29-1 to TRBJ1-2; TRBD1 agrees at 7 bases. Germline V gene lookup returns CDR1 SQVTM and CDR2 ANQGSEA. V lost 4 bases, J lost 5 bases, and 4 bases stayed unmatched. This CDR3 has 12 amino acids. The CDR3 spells CSVVRGEYGYTF. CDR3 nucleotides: TGCAGCGTTGTCAGGGGGGAATATGGCTACACCTTC.

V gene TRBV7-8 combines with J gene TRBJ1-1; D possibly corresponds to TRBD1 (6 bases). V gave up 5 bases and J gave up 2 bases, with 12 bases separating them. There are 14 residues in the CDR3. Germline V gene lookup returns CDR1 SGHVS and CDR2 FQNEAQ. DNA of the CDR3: TGTGCCAGCAGCCGGGACACCGTAAACACTGAAGCTTTCTTT. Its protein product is CASSRDTVNTEAFF. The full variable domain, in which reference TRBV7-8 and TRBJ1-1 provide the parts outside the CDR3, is GAGVSQSPRYKVAKRGQDVALRCDPISGHVSLFWYQQALGQGPEFLTYFQNEAQLDKSGLPSDRFFAERPEGSVSTLKIQRTQQEDSAVYLCASSRDTVNTEAFFGQGTRLTVV.

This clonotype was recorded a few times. The CDR3 coding sequence is TGCGCCAGCCGACTAGTTCCTAGCACAGATACGCAGTATTTT. It yields the protein CASRLVPSTDTQYF. This chain uses TRBV5-1 with TRBJ2-3; TRBD2 might be the D (6 bases). V dropped 7 bases and J dropped 0 bases, with 12 bases sitting between them. The CDR3 covers 14 residues. Germline loops: CDR1 SGHRS, CDR2 YFSETQ.

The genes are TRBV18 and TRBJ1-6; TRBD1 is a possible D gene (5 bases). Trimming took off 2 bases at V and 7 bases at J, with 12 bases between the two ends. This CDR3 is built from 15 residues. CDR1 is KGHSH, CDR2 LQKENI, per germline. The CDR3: CASSPSGVANSPLHF. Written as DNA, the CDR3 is TGTGCCAGCTCACCATCGGGGGTAGCGAATTCACCCCTCCACTTT.

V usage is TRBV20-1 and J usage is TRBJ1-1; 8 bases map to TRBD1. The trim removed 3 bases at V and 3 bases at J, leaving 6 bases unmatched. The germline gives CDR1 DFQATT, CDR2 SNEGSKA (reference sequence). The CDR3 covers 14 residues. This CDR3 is CSARSGGADTEAFF. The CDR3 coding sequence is TGCAGTGCTAGGTCAGGGGGCGCGGACACTGAAGCTTTCTTT.

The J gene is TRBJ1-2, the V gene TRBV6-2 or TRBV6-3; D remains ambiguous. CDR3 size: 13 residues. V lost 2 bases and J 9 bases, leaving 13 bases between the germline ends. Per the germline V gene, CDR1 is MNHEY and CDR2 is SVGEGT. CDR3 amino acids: CASSYETHSSYTF. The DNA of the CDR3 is TGTGCCAGCAGTTACGAGACCCACTCCAGCTACACCTTC.

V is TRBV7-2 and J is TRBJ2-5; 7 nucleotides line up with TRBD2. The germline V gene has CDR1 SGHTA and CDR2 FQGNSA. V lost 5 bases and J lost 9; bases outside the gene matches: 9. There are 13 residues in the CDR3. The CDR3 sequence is CASSRGDRGAQYF. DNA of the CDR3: TGTGCCAGCAGCCGGGGTGACCGGGGGGCCCAGTACTTC.

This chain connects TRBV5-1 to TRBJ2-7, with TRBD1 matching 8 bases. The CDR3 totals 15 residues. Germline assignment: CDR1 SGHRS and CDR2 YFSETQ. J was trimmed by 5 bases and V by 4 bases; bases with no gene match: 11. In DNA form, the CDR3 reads TGCGCCAGCAGCCCTTGGACAGGGAAAGTTGACGAGCAGTACTTC. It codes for CASSPWTGKVDEQYF.

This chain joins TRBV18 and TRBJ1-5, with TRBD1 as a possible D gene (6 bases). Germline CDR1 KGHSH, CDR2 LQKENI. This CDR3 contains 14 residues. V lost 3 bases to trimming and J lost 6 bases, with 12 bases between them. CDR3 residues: CASSPSRGLQPQHF. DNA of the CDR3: TGTGCCAGCTCACCCAGCAGGGGACTTCAGCCCCAGCATTTT.

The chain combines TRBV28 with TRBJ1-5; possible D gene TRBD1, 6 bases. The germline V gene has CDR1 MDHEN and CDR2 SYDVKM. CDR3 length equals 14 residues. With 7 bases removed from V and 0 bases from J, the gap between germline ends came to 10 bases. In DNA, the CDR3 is TGTGCCAGCAAAAGGGACAATAGCAATCAGCCCCAGCATTTT. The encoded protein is CASKRDNSNQPQHF.

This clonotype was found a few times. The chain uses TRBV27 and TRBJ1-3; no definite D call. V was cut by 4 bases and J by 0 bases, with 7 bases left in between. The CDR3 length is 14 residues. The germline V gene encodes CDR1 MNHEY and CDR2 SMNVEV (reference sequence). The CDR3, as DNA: TGTGCCAGCAGTTACACATCCTCTGGAAACACCATATATTTT. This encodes CASSYTSSGNTIYF.

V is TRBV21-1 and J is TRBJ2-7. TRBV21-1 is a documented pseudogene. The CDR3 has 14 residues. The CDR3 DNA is TGTGCCAGGTTCAAACCGGACAGCGCCTACGAGCAGTACTTC. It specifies CARFKPDSAYEQYF.

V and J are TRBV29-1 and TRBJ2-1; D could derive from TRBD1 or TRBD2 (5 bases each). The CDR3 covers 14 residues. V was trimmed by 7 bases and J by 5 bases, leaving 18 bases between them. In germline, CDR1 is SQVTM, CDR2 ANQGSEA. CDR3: CSGRRGLEDNEQFF. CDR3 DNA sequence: TGCAGCGGTCGCCGGGGCCTCGAGGACAATGAGCAGTTCTTC.

CDR3 in amino acids: CASSFSTWGYNEQFF. The DNA for the CDR3 is TGTGCCAGCAGTTTTTCGACCTGGGGGTACAATGAGCAGTTCTTC. This chain uses TRBV7-2 with TRBJ2-1, with D perhaps being TRBD1 or TRBD2 (5 bases each). V lost 6 bases and J lost 4, with 16 bases in between. The germline CDR1 and CDR2 sequences are SGHTA and FQGNSA. The CDR3 covers 15 residues.

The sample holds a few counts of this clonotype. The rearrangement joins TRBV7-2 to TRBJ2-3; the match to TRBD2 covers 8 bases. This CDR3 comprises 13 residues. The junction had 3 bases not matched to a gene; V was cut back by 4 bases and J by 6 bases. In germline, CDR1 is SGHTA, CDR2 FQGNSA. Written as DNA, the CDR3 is TGTGCCAGCAGCTCCAGACTAGCGGATACGCAGTATTTT. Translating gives CASSSRLADTQYF.

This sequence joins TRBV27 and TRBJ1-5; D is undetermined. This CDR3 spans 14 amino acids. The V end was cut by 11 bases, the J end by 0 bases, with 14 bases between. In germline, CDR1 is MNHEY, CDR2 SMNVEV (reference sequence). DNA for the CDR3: TGTGCCCAATCGGGGTACAGTAGCAATCAGCCCCAGCATTTT. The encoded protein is CAQSGYSSNQPQHF.

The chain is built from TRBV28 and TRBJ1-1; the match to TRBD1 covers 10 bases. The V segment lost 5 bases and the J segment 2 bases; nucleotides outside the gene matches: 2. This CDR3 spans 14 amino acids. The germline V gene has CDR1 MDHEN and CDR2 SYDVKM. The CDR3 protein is CASSGDRGNTEAFF. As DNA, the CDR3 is TGTGCCAGCAGTGGGGACAGGGGAAACACTGAAGCTTTCTTT.

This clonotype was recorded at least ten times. CDR3 DNA: TGCGCCAGCAGCGCCACAGGCAACACCGGGGAGCTGTTTTTT. Translating it yields CASSATGNTGELFF. The chain couples TRBV4-3 to TRBJ2-2, with D perhaps matching TRBD1 (5 bases). V was shortened by 5 bases and J by 2 bases, with 9 bases between the two germline ends. This CDR3 comprises 14 residues. Germline CDR1 and CDR2: LGHNA and YSLEER.

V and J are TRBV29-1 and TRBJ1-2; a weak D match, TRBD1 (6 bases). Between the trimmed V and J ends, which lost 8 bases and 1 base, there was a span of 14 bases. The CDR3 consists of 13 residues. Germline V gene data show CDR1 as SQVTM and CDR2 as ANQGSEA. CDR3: CSIRDIRNYGYTF. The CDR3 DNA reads TGCAGCATCCGGGACATCCGTAACTATGGCTACACCTTC.

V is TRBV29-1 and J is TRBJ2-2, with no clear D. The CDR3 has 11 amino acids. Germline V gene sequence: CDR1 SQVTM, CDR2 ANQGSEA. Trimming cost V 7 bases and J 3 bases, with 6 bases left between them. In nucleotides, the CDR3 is TGCAGCGGCGAATACACCGGGGAGCTGTTTTTT. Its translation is CSGEYTGELFF.

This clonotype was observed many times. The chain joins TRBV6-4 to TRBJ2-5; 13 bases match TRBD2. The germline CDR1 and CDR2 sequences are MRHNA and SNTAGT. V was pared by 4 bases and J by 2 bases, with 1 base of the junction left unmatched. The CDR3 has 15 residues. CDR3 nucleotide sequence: TGTGCCAGCAGTGGGACTAGCGGGAGACAAGAGACCCAGTACTTC. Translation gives CASSGTSGRQETQYF.

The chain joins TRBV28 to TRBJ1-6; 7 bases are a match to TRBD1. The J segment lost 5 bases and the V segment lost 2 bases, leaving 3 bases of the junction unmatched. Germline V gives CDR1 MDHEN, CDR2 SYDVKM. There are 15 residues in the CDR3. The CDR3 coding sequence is TGTGCCAGCAGTTTAGGGGACAGAAATAATTCACCCCTCCACTTT. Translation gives CASSLGDRNNSPLHF. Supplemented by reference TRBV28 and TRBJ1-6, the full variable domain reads DVKVTQSSRYLVKRTGEKVFLECVQDMDHENMFWYRQDPGLGLRLIYFSYDVKMKEKGDIPEGYSVSREKKERFSLILESASTNQTSMYLCASSLGDRNNSPLHFGNGTRLTVT.

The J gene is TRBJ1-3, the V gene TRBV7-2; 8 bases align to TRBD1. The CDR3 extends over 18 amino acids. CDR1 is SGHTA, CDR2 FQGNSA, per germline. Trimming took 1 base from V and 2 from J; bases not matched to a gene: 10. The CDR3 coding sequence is TGTGCCAGCAGCTTAGTGCGACAGGGGAATGTAGCTGGAAACACCATATATTTT. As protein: CASSLVRQGNVAGNTIYF.

The CDR3 sequence: CASSQTPSISGASYEQYF. The CDR3 DNA reads TGTGCCAGCAGCCAAACCCCTTCCATTAGCGGGGCTTCCTACGAGCAGTACTTC. This chain uses TRBV4-2 with TRBJ2-7; 8 bases fit TRBD2. V dropped 2 bases and J dropped 1; count of bases not matched to a gene: 13. In germline, CDR1 is LGHNA, CDR2 YNFKEQ. This CDR3 is 18 amino acids long.

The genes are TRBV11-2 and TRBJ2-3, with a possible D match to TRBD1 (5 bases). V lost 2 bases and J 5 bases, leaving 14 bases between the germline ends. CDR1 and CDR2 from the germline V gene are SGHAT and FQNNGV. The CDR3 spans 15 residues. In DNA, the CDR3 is TGTGCCAGCAGCTTACAACAGGCCGGTGGAGATACGCAGTATTTT. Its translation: CASSLQQAGGDTQYF.

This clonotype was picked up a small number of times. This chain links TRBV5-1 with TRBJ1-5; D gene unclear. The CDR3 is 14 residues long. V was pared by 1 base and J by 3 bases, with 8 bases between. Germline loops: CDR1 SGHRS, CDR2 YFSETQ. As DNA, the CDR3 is TGCGCCAGCAGCTTGACAGCGGACAATCAGCCCCAGCATTTT. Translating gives CASSLTADNQPQHF.